These 15 T cell receptor beta chains were sequenced from one sample in a study of cytomegalovirus exposure and HLA in healthy donors. With 60 Vbeta and 13 Jbeta primers, the PCR was carried out. The data were produced by immunoSEQ multiplex PCR, yet TCRdb's version contains in-frame clones alone and is incomplete. The sample records about 68,000 clones, 75% to 90% being singletons. The sequencing sample was made of PBMCs. The receptor source for this set is a human donor in good health.

V usage is TRBV9 and J usage is TRBJ1-1; D gene unclear. The germline V gene has CDR1 SGDLS and CDR2 YYNGEE. Trimming left V 0 bases short and J 0 bases short, with 9 bases between. The CDR3 is 15 amino acids. CDR3 in amino acids: CASSVAAGMNTEAFF. CDR3 DNA sequence: TGTGCCAGCAGCGTAGCGGCAGGCATGAACACTGAAGCTTTCTTT.

The J gene is TRBJ1-2, the V gene TRBV19; D gene ambiguous. The germline V gene encodes CDR1 LNHDA and CDR2 SQIVND (reference sequence). The V end was cut by 6 bases, the J end by 10 bases, with 12 bases between. The CDR3 length is 11 residues. DNA of the CDR3: TGTGCCAGTAGCACCACTGGACTCTACACCTTC. Amino acid sequence: CASSTTGLYTF.

The table lists this clone with a count of one. V usage is TRBV5-1 and J usage is TRBJ2-5, with 9 bases aligning to TRBD1. Germline trimming cut 3 bases from V and 5 bases from J; bases unmatched to any gene: 14. Germline lookup yields CDR1 SGHRS and CDR2 YFSETQ. CDR3 length: 17 amino acids. The CDR3 protein is CASSSPQSTGGWETQYF. CDR3 sequence (DNA): TGCGCCAGCAGCTCTCCGCAAAGTACAGGGGGCTGGGAGACCCAGTACTTC.

The chain links TRBV6-5 to TRBJ1-3; 9 bases match TRBD1. The CDR3 covers 16 residues. The V gene's germline CDR1 is MNHEY and CDR2 SVGAGI. With 4 bases clipped from V and 1 base from J, the junction kept 5 bases outside the gene matches. In DNA form, the CDR3 reads TGTGCCAGCAGTTTGGCCGGGACAGGGTCTGGAAACACCATATATTTT. Its translation is CASSLAGTGSGNTIYF.

This clone was seen a single time. V usage is TRBV25-1 and J usage is TRBJ2-7, with TRBD2 identical over 7 bases. CDR3 length equals 16 residues. Germline CDR1 is MGHDK and CDR2 is SYGVNS. After removal of 5 bases from V and 3 bases from J, the junction contained 13 bases not matched to a gene. CDR3 in amino acids: CASSLSRGGANYEQYF. The CDR3 coding sequence is TGTGCCAGCAGTCTCTCCCGGGGAGGGGCGAACTACGAGCAGTACTTC.

Details on this clone: One end of the junction does not line up with germline, which may come from a read error. The chain joins TRBV14 to TRBJ2-7, with TRBD1 matching 11 bases. The CDR3 contains 14 residues. Germline V gene sequence: CDR1 SGHDN, CDR2 FVKESK. This CDR3 reads CASSQGRTGGHSFF. The CDR3 DNA is TGTGCCAGCAGCCAAGGGCGGACAGGGGGCCATTCGTTCTTC.

This chain connects TRBV6-6 to TRBJ2-1; tentative D call: TRBD1 (5 bases). V lost 5 bases and J lost 5, with 10 bases in between. The CDR3 runs to 13 residues. Germline CDR1 and CDR2: MNHNY and SVGAGI (reference sequence). The CDR3 DNA sequence: TGTGCCAGCAGTAAGGACAAGGACAATGAGCAGTTCTTC. Protein: CASSKDKDNEQFF.

The CDR3 bases are TGTGCCAGCAGCATCACAGACGGGACCCAGTACTTC. This translates into CASSITDGTQYF. The V gene is TRBV7-9, the J gene TRBJ2-5, with D hard to call. Trimming stripped 5 bases from V and 7 bases from J, with 11 bases between. The V gene's germline CDR1 is SEHNR and CDR2 FQNEAQ (reference sequence). The CDR3 has 12 residues.

This clone was detected only once. V usage is TRBV18 and J usage is TRBJ2-3, with TRBD1 matching over 7 bases. The V segment lost 3 bases and the J segment 6 bases; nucleotides outside the gene matches: 9. Germline V gene sequence: CDR1 KGHSH, CDR2 LQKENI. This CDR3 spans 15 amino acids. In DNA form, the CDR3 reads TGTGCCAGCTCACCTTCTGACAGGGTCCAGGATACGCAGTATTTT. This codes for CASSPSDRVQDTQYF.

This clone was seen a handful of times. V is TRBV19 and J is TRBJ2-1; the match to TRBD2 covers 10 bases. The germline V gene encodes CDR1 LNHDA and CDR2 SQIVND (reference sequence). This CDR3 comprises 14 residues. The ends lost 4 bases at V and 9 bases at J; junction bases unmatched: 6. The CDR3 nucleotides are TGTGCCAGTAGTAGGCTAGCGGGGGAGGGTGAGCAGTTCTTC. Amino acid sequence: CASSRLAGEGEQFF.

This chain uses TRBV11-1 with TRBJ2-6; TRBD1 matches at 8 bases. Losses at the gene ends were 4 bases for V and 2 bases for J; bases not matched to a gene: 4. The CDR3 spans 16 residues. Germline CDR1 reads SGHAT; CDR2 reads FQDESV (reference sequence). The CDR3 protein is CASSSQGAAGANVLTF. Here the CDR3 DNA reads TGTGCCAGCAGCTCGCAGGGGGCCGCTGGGGCCAACGTCCTGACTTTC. Looking up the rest from reference TRBV11-1 and TRBJ2-6 gives the full variable domain: EAEVAQSPRYKITEKSQAVAFWCDPISGHATLYWYRQILGQGPELLVQFQDESVVDDSQLPKDRFSAERLKGVDSTLKIQPAELGDSAMYLCASSSQGAAGANVLTFGAGSRLTVL.

The chain joins TRBV20-1 to TRBJ1-6; possible D gene TRBD1, 6 bases. V was shortened by 6 bases and J by 14 bases, with 14 bases between the two germline ends. The germline CDR1 and CDR2 sequences are DFQATT and SNEGSKA (reference sequence). The CDR3 totals 11 residues. The DNA of the CDR3 is TGCAGTGCCGCCGACAGGTTAACCCTCCACTTT. Translated: CSAADRLTLHF.

This chain links TRBV7-3 with TRBJ1-6; tentative D call: TRBD1 (5 bases). CDR3 length: 14 residues. The V gene's germline CDR1 is SGHTA and CDR2 FQGTGA. V dropped 3 bases and J dropped 7 bases, with 10 bases sitting between them. The CDR3, as DNA: TGTGCCAGCAGCTTTAGTCAGGGAAATTCACCCCTCCACTTT. Protein sequence: CASSFSQGNSPLHF.

The chain is built from TRBV5-6 and TRBJ1-3, with a possible D match to TRBD1 (5 bases). The V end lost 3 bases, the J end lost 4 bases, and 14 bases lay between the germline ends. Germline assignment: CDR1 SGHDT and CDR2 YYEEEE. The CDR3 consists of 15 residues. In DNA, the CDR3 is TGTGCCAGCAGCTCCAGTCCAGGGATCGGAAACACCATATATTTT. Amino acids: CASSSSPGIGNTIYF.

J is TRBJ1-5 and V is TRBV6-6; D not resolved. The CDR3 is 14 amino acids. Germline V lookup: CDR1 MNHNY, CDR2 SVGAGI (reference sequence). Trimming stripped 2 bases from V and 4 bases from J, with 9 bases between. The DNA for the CDR3 is TGTGCCAGCAGTTACCTGGGCGGGAATCAGCCCCAGCATTTT. This encodes CASSYLGGNQPQHF.